This T cell receptor (beta chain) is from a study of OX40 agonist ivuxolimab in advanced cancers. About the study as a whole: The costimulatory receptor OX40 (CD134) was targeted by ivuxolimab, a fully human IgG2 agonistic monoclonal antibody. Intravenous ivuxolimab was administered to patients every 2 weeks at six dose levels: 0.01, 0.1, 0.3, 1.5, 3 and 10 mg/kg. Among the roughly 54 dose-escalation patients, 19 had hepatocellular carcinoma, 15 melanoma, 9 renal cell carcinoma and 9 head and neck cancer. In the dose-escalation cohort, roughly 80% of patients were male, and the mean age was roughly 60 years, with a range of about 20 to 90. Patients were allowed to have had prior anti-PD-1, anti-PD-L1 or anti-CTLA-4 therapy, and 40% of the dose-escalation patients had previously received checkpoint inhibitors. Partial responses occurred in three dose-escalation patients, of whom one had hepatocellular carcinoma and two had cutaneous melanoma. The point of sequencing TCRbeta in the periphery was to test whether ivuxolimab changed TCR sequence diversity and drove clonal T-cell expansion. The paper describes the monotherapy dose-escalation part (N of about 50 patients) of the phase I trial of ivuxolimab. On the study overall, not on this receptor specifically: Partial responders in the 0.1-3.0 mg/kg groups had among the lowest normalized peripheral clonal expansion, especially among CD8+ T cells. Low levels of normalized T-cell clonal expansion were also seen in some nonresponding patients. The antigen specificity of the peripheral T cells that underwent clonal expansion was not determined. After ivuxolimab, expanded clones were on average more numerous among CD8+ T cells than among CD4+ T cells. At doses of 0.1 to 3.0 mg/kg, clonal expansion of both CD4+ and CD8+ blood T cells was observed from baseline to week 6.

The trial excluded patients who had a history of autoimmune disease or who were on systemic immunosuppression. In every dose cohort, peripheral blood was drawn for TCR sequencing at baseline, cycle 4 day 1, and cycle 7 day 1. The samples were drawn from a first-in-human, open-label, multicenter phase I dose-escalation trial of ivuxolimab. Adults with locally advanced or metastatic melanoma, renal cell carcinoma, hepatocellular carcinoma or head and neck squamous cell carcinoma were enrolled in the trial. CD4+ and CD8+ T cells were sorted separately from peripheral blood before TCR sequencing. This clone was detected only once. Its antigen has not been determined. No base qualities exist here, and no much larger clone lies one base off it. V sheds 6 bases and J sheds 6 bases, leaving 21 bases between their ends. The cysteine opens and the phenylalanine closes a CDR3 of 16 amino acids. The read is trimmed to its CDR3 DNA, 48 bases read in frame from base 1. For CDR1 and CDR2, the germline V gene (reference sequence) lists MNHEY and SMNVEV.

For sequencing of the TCRbeta CDR3 region, genomic DNA was extracted from the sorted cells. TCRbeta CDR3 regions were sequenced using the immunoSEQ Assay. In TCRdb, the immuneACCESS table is reduced to in-frame sequences with V and J assigned. These tables do not hold every clone; where another copy was compared, an unresolved V gene accounts for under half, and the others remain unexplained. A total of about 77,000 clones appear in this sample, just under 90% of them only once. Approximately 2.3% of the sample comes from the top ten. The V and J segments used are TRBV27 and TRBJ2-1; the D gene is tentatively TRBD1 or TRBD2, each matching 6 bases. The clonotype comes from an adult with an advanced solid tumor such as melanoma, head and neck, liver or kidney cancer. The material was CD4+ or CD8+ T cells sorted from blood, obtained in a trial of the OX40 agonist ivuxolimab. The CDR3 region: CASSGGGRLSGNEQFF. The nucleotides read TGTGCCAGCAGCGGAGGGGGGAGGCTCTCAGGCAATGAGCAGTTCTTC.